Presented here are 7 T cell receptor beta chains from one specimen sequenced in a study of blood T cell repertoires in COVID-19. Profiled with immunoSEQ multiplex PCR; TCRdb holds only in-frame clones, not every one. Of tens of thousands of clones in the sample, more than 75% were seen once. The sequenced sample consisted of peripheral blood. The receptor set was obtained from a man aged 55-75 years with active or convalescent COVID-19.

The chain is built from TRBV6-2 or TRBV6-3 and TRBJ2-5; 8 bases are shared with TRBD1. The V segment lost 2 bases and the J segment 3 bases; nucleotides outside the gene matches: 8. CDR3 length: 16 residues. Looked up from germline, CDR1 is MNHEY and CDR2 is SVGEGT. The CDR3 region is CASSYPSTGVEETQYF. The CDR3 bases are TGTGCCAGCAGTTACCCCTCGACAGGGGTTGAAGAGACCCAGTACTTC.

This chain links TRBV28 with TRBJ1-2; TRBD1 is a possible D gene (6 bases). Trimming left V 5 bases short and J 1 base short, with 14 bases between. CDR3 length equals 15 residues. Germline-derived CDR1 and CDR2 are MDHEN and SYDVKM. CDR3 residues: CASSGTGTYNYGYTF. The CDR3 DNA follows: TGTGCCAGCAGTGGAACAGGGACGTATAACTATGGCTACACCTTC.

The chain uses TRBV28 and TRBJ1-1; 10 bases align to TRBD1. Germline values: CDR1 MDHEN, CDR2 SYDVKM. The CDR3 is made up of 16 amino acids. Germline trimming cut 1 base from V and 3 bases from J; bases unmatched to any gene: 5. CDR3 DNA: TGTGCCAGCAGTTTATCTAGGGACAGGGGTTACACTGAAGCTTTCTTT. It translates to CASSLSRDRGYTEAFF.

This clone was seen once. V and J are TRBV30 and TRBJ2-7; TRBD1 matches 8 bases. The CDR3 is 13 amino acids. With 4 bases clipped from V and 2 bases from J, the junction kept 4 bases outside the gene matches. Looked up from germline, CDR1 is GTSNPN and CDR2 is SVGIG (reference sequence). This chain's CDR3 is CAWKRDRPYEQYF. DNA for the CDR3: TGTGCCTGGAAACGGGACAGGCCCTACGAGCAGTACTTC.

The rearrangement joins TRBV7-2 to TRBJ2-7, with TRBD1 identical over 7 bases. Germline loops: CDR1 SGHTA, CDR2 FQGNSA. The CDR3 has 15 residues. Trimming cost V 2 bases and J 5 bases; bases outside gene matches: 9. The CDR3 bases are TGTGCCAGCAGCTTAACGACAGGGAAAGGGCACGAGCAGTACTTC. Protein product: CASSLTTGKGHEQYF. The full variable domain, with the rest looked up from reference TRBV7-2 and TRBJ2-7, is GAGVSQSPSNKVTEKGKDVELRCDPISGHTALYWYRQSLGQGLEFLIYFQGNSAPDKSGLPSDRFSAERTGGSVSTLTIQRTQQEDSAVYLCASSLTTGKGHEQYFGPGTRLTVT.

This sequence joins TRBV4-2 and TRBJ1-1; 7 bases match TRBD1. The ends lost 4 bases at V and 0 bases at J; junction bases unmatched: 5. This CDR3 comprises 15 residues. Germline V gene data show CDR1 as LGHNA and CDR2 as YNFKEQ. The CDR3 DNA reads TGTGCCAGCAGCCCTACCGGGACAGTGAACACTGAAGCTTTCTTT. Translating it yields CASSPTGTVNTEAFF.

The rearrangement uses TRBV7-2 and TRBJ1-5; 7 bases align to TRBD1. Trimming took 3 bases from V and 6 from J; bases not matched to a gene: 8. The V gene's germline CDR1 is SGHTA and CDR2 FQGNSA. The CDR3 sequence is 15 residues long. CDR3 sequence: CASSLRDSDGQPQHF. CDR3 DNA: TGTGCCAGCAGCTTGCGGGACAGTGATGGTCAGCCCCAGCATTTT.